Listed below are T cell receptor beta chains from one sample, sequenced in a study of beta chain features in type 1 diabetes. Clones were read by immunoSEQ multiplex PCR, and TCRdb kept only the in-frame ones, dropping some. The repertoire consists of 16,000 or so clones, with roughly 76% occurring once and the leading ten covering 0.25% to 0.4%. Sequenced input: stem cell memory CD4+ T cells from blood. These receptors all stem from a woman aged 18 to 35 with type 1 diabetes. Each CDR3 is given with its conserved first and last residue. Each record gives: V gene, J gene, D gene, clone size, CDR3 DNA, CDR3 protein. A D gene is named only where the DNA matches it firmly. A row's size may be missing; if present it is once, few, many or a size class.

TRBV6-6	TRBJ2-3	TRBD2	.	TGTGCCATATTAGCGGGAGGAAGGGATACGCAGTATTTT	CAILAGGRDTQYF
TRBV7-9	TRBJ2-7	.	.	TGTGCCAGCAGTGGACAGATCACCTACGAGCAGTACTTC	CASSGQITYEQYF
TRBV10-3	TRBJ1-5	.	.	TGTGCCATCAGCAGGGAAGGGGGCAATCAGCCCCAGCATTTT	CAISREGGNQPQHF
TRBV29-1	TRBJ2-3	TRBD2	.	TGCAGCGTTAGCGGGGGCAAAAGGGTAGATACGCAGTATTTT	CSVSGGKRVDTQYF
TRBV5-1	TRBJ1-1	.	.	TGCGCCAGCAGCTTCGGGGGGCCGGTCACTGAAGCTTTCTTT	CASSFGGPVTEAFF
TRBV5-1	TRBJ1-2	TRBD1	.	TGCGCCAGCAGCTTGGCCTTATCAGGGGGCTATGGCTACACCTTC	CASSLALSGGYGYTF
TRBV7-3	TRBJ2-1	TRBD2	.	TGTGCCAGCAGCTTACGAACTAGCGGCAACAATGAGCAGTTCTTC	CASSLRTSGNNEQFF
TRBV5-6	TRBJ1-2	.	.	TGTGCCAGCAGCTTGGACAGGACCTATGGCTACACCTTC	CASSLDRTYGYTF
TRBV7-9	TRBJ1-1	.	.	TGTGCCAGCAGCTTAGTCCCAGGGGCCGGGAACACTGAAGCTTTCTTT	CASSLVPGAGNTEAFF
TRBV7-2	TRBJ2-4	TRBD2	.	TGTGCCAGCAGCTTATGGGTAGCGGGAAGGGCCAAAAACATTCAGTACTTC	CASSLWVAGRAKNIQYF
TRBV28	TRBJ2-3	.	once	TGTGCCAGCAGAGCCAGCGGAGTTATCCCAGATACGCAGTATTTT	CASRASGVIPDTQYF
TRBV30	TRBJ2-5	TRBD2	.	TGTGCCTGGGACTTGGGGACTAGCGGACAAGAGACCCAGTACTTC	CAWDLGTSGQETQYF
TRBV19	TRBJ1-1	.	.	TGTGCCAGTAGTACCGGACTTTTCGTCACTGAAGCTTTCTTT	CASSTGLFVTEAFF
TRBV27	TRBJ1-2	TRBD1	.	TGTGCCAGCAGTTCAACATCGACAGGGAGGATCGGCTACACCTTC	CASSSTSTGRIGYTF
TRBV6-6	TRBJ2-5	.	.	TGTGCCAGCAGTTACCTTCAAGGGGGTGGAGAGACCCAGTACTTC	CASSYLQGGGETQYF
TRBV7-3	TRBJ2-1	.	.	TGTGCCAGCAGCTTAGCACAGCTTTCCAATGAGCAGTTCTTC	CASSLAQLSNEQFF
TRBV7-2	TRBJ2-5	TRBD2	.	TGTGCCAGCAGCTTAGATGGGACTAGCGGGTCTGAGACCCAGTACTTC	CASSLDGTSGSETQYF
TRBV7-2	TRBJ2-7	.	.	TGTGCCAGCAGCCCCCTGGGTAAGCGGGCCTACGAGCAGTACTTC	CASSPLGKRAYEQYF
TRBV10-2	TRBJ1-3	TRBD1	.	TGCGCCAGCCGGGACAGGGACCACACCATATATTTT	CASRDRDHTIYF
TRBV11-2	TRBJ2-2	TRBD2	.	TGTGCCAGCAGCCAGTGGGCTAGCGGGAGCCGGGAGCTGTTTTTT	CASSQWASGSRELFF
TRBV28	TRBJ2-1	.	.	TGTGCCAGCAGTTCCCTTAGCGGCGGTCCCTACAATGAGCAGTTCTTC	CASSSLSGGPYNEQFF
TRBV10-3	TRBJ1-2	TRBD1	.	TGTGCCATAGGACGGGACAGGGAGCTGACGGACTTC	CAIGRDRELTDF
TRBV9	TRBJ1-1	.	.	TGTGCCAGCAGGCAAGGGGGTTTTAACACTGAAGCTTTCTTT	CASRQGGFNTEAFF
TRBV19	TRBJ2-2	TRBD2	.	TGTGCCTCCCACGGGAGCGGGAGGAACACCGGGGAGCTGTTTTTT	CASHGSGRNTGELFF
TRBV4-1	TRBJ2-3	TRBD2	.	TGCGCCAGCAGCCCGTTAGCGGGAGTTGTGGGTTATACGCAGTATTTT	CASSPLAGVVGYTQYF
TRBV29-1	TRBJ2-1	TRBD2	.	TGCAGCGTTGTCGCACCGGGACAGGGACTAGCGGGAGCACTAAAGAGCTCCTACAATGAGCAGTTCTTC	CSVVAPGQGLAGALKSSYNEQFF
TRBV5-1	TRBJ2-1	TRBD2	once	TGCGCCAGCAGCTTGAATATGCTAGCGGGAAGCGATGAGCAGTTCTTC	CASSLNMLAGSDEQFF
TRBV2	TRBJ1-5	TRBD1	.	TGTGCCAGCAGCGGGACAGGGGAAAATCAGCCCCAGCATTTT	CASSGTGENQPQHF